This TCR beta chain was recovered during a study of chemoradiotherapy in HPV16-positive cancers. Looked up from germline, CDR1 is SGHDT and CDR2 is YYEEEE. This CDR3 has 13 residues. V trimming: 3 bases; J trimming: 9 bases; junction bases outside the gene matches: 6. The table came from immunoSEQ multiplex PCR; TCRdb's copy has only in-frame clones and leaves some out. The data show 25,000 to 35,000 clones, with more than 80% seen just once and over 4.5% held by the top ten. The V and J genes are TRBV5-6 and TRBJ2-1; 7 bases map to TRBD1. This clonotype originated in a human donor with HPV-associated anogenital cancer. The sample consisted of blood, taken from a patient who underwent chemoradiotherapy. CDR3 in amino acids: CASSSVTGREQFF. CDR3 nucleotide sequence: TGTGCCAGCAGCTCTGTGACAGGGCGTGAGCAGTTCTTC.